A selection of T cell receptor beta chains follows, all from one sample in a study of blood T cell repertoires in COVID-19. Assay: immunoSEQ multiplex PCR; the TCRdb copy retains only in-frame clones and omits some. The sample consists of 130,000 or so clones, under 90% of them appearing once. The specimen was PBMCs or T cells enriched from blood (not recorded which). The receptor set was obtained from a man aged 40-55 years with acute COVID-19. Both conserved end residues are part of each CDR3.

v_call	j_call	cdr3_aa
TRBV30	TRBJ1-2	CACPGQSNYGYTF
TRBV7-9	TRBJ2-7	CASSLIQGEVYDEQYF
TRBV9	TRBJ1-4	CASSASATNEKLFF
TRBV27	TRBJ2-7	CASSYRYSGRINEQYF
TRBV29-1	TRBJ1-2	CSALGLNANYGYTF
TRBV5-1	TRBJ1-1	CASSSQTGTNTEAFF
TRBV27	TRBJ1-6	CASSSLTGGSPLHF
TRBV5-1	TRBJ2-3	CASSLGAGGPGTDTQYF
TRBV28	TRBJ1-1	CASMKQGNTEAFF
TRBV20-1	TRBJ2-3	CSASTTSGGLGDTQYF
TRBV9	TRBJ1-2	CASSEQGSYGYTF
TRBV11-2	TRBJ2-3	CASSSVLGGRDTQYF
TRBV6-5	TRBJ1-1	CASRDSFRAFF
TRBV5-1	TRBJ2-3	CASSSLRGVFTDTQYF
TRBV11-2	TRBJ2-7	CASSFPREGPYEQYF
TRBV28	TRBJ2-3	CASSLRQGHTDTQYF
TRBV15	TRBJ1-5	CATSSGGTGGNQPQHF
TRBV3-1/TRBV3-2	TRBJ1-6	CASSQESSAGSPLHF
TRBV19	TRBJ2-3	CASSSWTSGRAGDTQYF
TRBV12-3/TRBV12-4	TRBJ2-1	CASSPGTSEFF
TRBV30	TRBJ1-2	CAWSRAGGFNYGYTF
TRBV6-5	TRBJ1-2	CASSYRTPLYGYTF
TRBV5-1	TRBJ2-6	CASSLQLGANVLTF
TRBV5-1	TRBJ2-3	CASSGTAAITDTQYF
TRBV29-1	TRBJ2-1	CSAGLYFNEQFF
TRBV7-9	TRBJ1-2	CASSLGMEEALNGYTF
TRBV10-3	TRBJ2-7	CAISQGGQDSYEQYF
TRBV7-3	TRBJ1-5	CASSLTTDQPQHF
TRBV28	TRBJ1-2	CASSLSQDSYGYTF
TRBV27	TRBJ1-5	CASSLGTGDQPQHF
TRBV21-1	TRBJ1-5	CASSSQKEPQHF
TRBV27	TRBJ1-5	CASVSRNQPQHF
TRBV19	TRBJ1-5	CASSIQGTWEQPQHF
TRBV7-9	TRBJ2-2	CASSLGSQGFGELFF
TRBV30	TRBJ1-2	CAWRPGQGLANYGYTF
TRBV6-4	TRBJ1-6	CASSDSQYSYNSPLHF
TRBV15	TRBJ1-3	CATSHDSYSGNTIYF
TRBV5-4	TRBJ1-1	CASWDTPNTEAFF
TRBV2	TRBJ2-5	CASTAQGGGQETQYF
TRBV19	TRBJ2-1	CASSPGQGEQFF
TRBV7-8	TRBJ1-2	CASSHIRVGEGYTF
TRBV27	TRBJ2-1	CASSLRRVDNEQFF
TRBV7-3	TRBJ2-1	CASSPVAGVITNEQFF
TRBV28	TRBJ1-3	CASTEAGSGNTIYF
TRBV24-1	TRBJ2-5	CATSDTSGRANSETQYF
TRBV19	TRBJ1-5	CASHTDGQGTQPQHF
TRBV27	TRBJ1-1	CASSWGMNTEAFF
TRBV3-1/TRBV3-2	TRBJ1-1	CASSQNRVGEAFF
TRBV7-2	TRBJ2-7	CASSLESGGFYEQYF
TRBV6-2/TRBV6-3	TRBJ2-5	CASSGRTGATQYF
TRBV2	TRBJ2-7	CASSEGGLAGGEQYF